This T cell receptor beta chain was found in a study of blood T cells in healthy people across ages. With respect to this clonotype: As yet, its antigen is unknown.

The use of a sample-barcoded 5' primer and a J-beta primer mix characterized a second PCR of roughly 6 to 11 cycles. From the 5' RACE reads, TCRdb called clonotypes with MiXCR, one entry per CDR3 protein. The sample has about 930,000 distinct CDR3 sequences, almost 30% seen once. The study's findings and limits: Diversity estimated from one million T cells was considered an underestimate.

The germline CDR1 and CDR2 sequences are MNHEY and SMNVEV (reference sequence). V was clipped by 6 bases and J by 0 bases, with 18 bases between them. The CDR3 is 18 amino acids. The same data also contributed to another study, on T cells of mothers and their children. This second study notes: Using around 1.6 ug per 15 ul, all extracted RNA underwent cDNA synthesis. Unrelated mother-child pairs always had slightly, but never significantly, lower normalized overlap than related pairs.

The rearrangement joins TRBV27 to TRBJ1-6; tentative D call: TRBD1 (6 bases). This receptor was obtained from a middle-aged woman in good health. Sequenced: blood. CDR3 in DNA: TGTGCCAGCAGAAAACCAGTGGGACAAAGCTCCTATAATTCACCCCTCCACTTT. Protein product: CASRKPVGQSSYNSPLHF.